This note documents a single T cell receptor (beta chain) sequence. This clonotype appeared a few times. There is no known antigen for this receptor. Base qualities are not recorded, but no much larger clone differs from it by a single base. The sample originates from a study of blood T cells in healthy people across ages (dated by TCRdb to 2015 to 2017). A note on the overall study: Template switching captured roughly one uniquely barcoded TCR beta cDNA molecule per two T cells in model experiments. Donors of different ages were randomly distributed across sequencing lanes to avoid experimental bias. Age-related changes in TCR beta repertoire diversity were measured in the study by deep sequencing normalized with unique cDNA molecular identifiers. Using the same blood draw, the study looked at two additional independent replicas of 1 million unique cDNA reads for two donors, one aged 18 to 29 and the other aged 80 or older. Four age groups were formed from the donors: young (average about 16 years), middle-aged (more than 35), aged (roughly 59) and long-lived (less than 85). The study at large found these results: Observed TCR beta diversity per million T cells fell roughly linearly with age, and a significant reduction was already apparent by age roughly 40. Since profiling was done on bulk unsorted PBMCs, naive and antigen-experienced compartments could not be conclusively compared. A strong correlation was found between observed TCR beta diversity and the percentage of naive T cells measured by flow cytometry. Estimates of total diversity based on one million sequenced T cells were considered lower bounds and underestimates. Because donor CMV infection status was unknown, age-related changes in expanded clonotypes were potentially confounded. Compared with the aged group, the long-lived group had more naive CD4+ T cells, fewer expanded clones and increased TCR diversity, a pattern suggesting age selection.

The donors were roughly 39 Caucasian individuals from Russia, aged about 6 to 95 years, who were systemically healthy. Each donor gave approximately 9.4 milliliters of peripheral blood, drawn into EDTA-treated Vacutainer tubes. Ficoll-Paque density-gradient centrifugation was used to isolate PBMCs, with at least 6.5 million per sample. Trizol reagent was used to extract total RNA from the PBMCs, yielding at least 5.5 micrograms per sample. Naive CD45RAhigh/CD27high T cell percentages were measured by flow cytometry on a PBMC aliquot from every donor. The library was generated by 5' RACE. The sequencing machine was an Illumina HiSeq 2500. A second PCR of roughly 7 to 11 cycles was performed with a sample-barcoded 5' primer and a J-beta primer mix. Each TCR beta cDNA molecule received a unique molecular identifier from a template-switch 5' adaptor carrying 12 random nucleotides. Each sample yielded at least 3 million CDR3-containing paired-end reads. First-strand cDNA synthesis was performed from all RNA using the Mint cDNA synthesis kit, with priming by a TRBC-specific oligonucleotide. All cDNA was treated with uracil-DNA glycosylase and then went through a first 18-cycle PCR with the universal primers M1SS and BC2_uni_R. As for the authors' bioinformatics: Normalization of each sample was performed by random selection of 1 million high-quality reads, each carrying a distinct molecular identifier. Instead of being binned into consensus sequences, reads with shared molecular identifiers were discarded. MiTCR, with a Q25 quality threshold and the strictest error-elimination algorithm, was used for CDR3 identification, clonotype clustering and error correction. A nonparametric unseen species model using Euler transformation provided a lower-bound estimate of total TCR beta diversity. Using fastp trimming at Q25 and MiXCR clonotype assembly, TCRdb reanalyzed the public sequencing data and kept in-frame beta chains. Rows matching on CDR3 protein sequence are summarized as one entry with the most common DNA and genes. TCRdb, rather than the study authors, made the V and J calls. Here the sample has 380,000 or so distinct CDR3 sequences; roughly half occur a single time. The top ten constitute under 60% of the sample.

The CDR3, cysteine through phenylalanine, is 13 amino acids long. The entry retains the CDR3 DNA only, 39 bases that are in frame from base 1. CDR1 and CDR2 (SQVTM, ANQGSEA) derive from the germline V gene. A distance of 13 bases separates the germline ends of V and J, which lose 1 base and 7 bases respectively. The TCR originated in a man aged 55-75 years in good health. The sequenced material came from blood. The chain couples TRBV29-1 to TRBJ2-5; D gene: possibly TRBD2, on 5 matching bases. This receptor has the CDR3 CSVEGTVRATQYF. The DNA reads TGCAGCGTTGAAGGAACTGTGCGGGCGACCCAGTACTTC.